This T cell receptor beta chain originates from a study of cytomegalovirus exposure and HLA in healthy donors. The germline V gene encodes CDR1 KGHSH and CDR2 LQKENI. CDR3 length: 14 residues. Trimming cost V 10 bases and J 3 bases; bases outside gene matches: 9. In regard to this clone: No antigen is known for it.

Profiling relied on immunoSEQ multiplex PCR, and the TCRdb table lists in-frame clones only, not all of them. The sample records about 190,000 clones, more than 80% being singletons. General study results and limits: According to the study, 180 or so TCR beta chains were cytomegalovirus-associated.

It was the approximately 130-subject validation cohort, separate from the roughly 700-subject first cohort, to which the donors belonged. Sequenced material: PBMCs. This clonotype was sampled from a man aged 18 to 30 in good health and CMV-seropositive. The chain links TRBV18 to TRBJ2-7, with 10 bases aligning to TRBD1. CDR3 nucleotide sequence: TGTGCCATCCTAATTCGGGACAGGGGCTACGAGCAGTACTTC. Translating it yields CAILIRDRGYEQYF.